This entry concerns a single T cell receptor beta chain. V lost 4 bases and J lost 2, with 10 bases in between. The CDR3 sequence is 14 residues long. Germline values: CDR1 MNHEY, CDR2 SMNVEV (reference sequence). This entry comes from a study of blood T cell repertoires in COVID-19. At the level of the study: Collection of acute and convalescent COVID-19 samples took place in the United States, Italy and Spain.

Original data processing: Reference gene primer amplification yielded estimated nucleated cell counts. Here immunoSEQ multiplex PCR was the method, and the copy in TCRdb shows in-frame clones only, minus some. The DNA was the basis for D and trimming; V, J and clone size are from that table. The sample yields about 86,000 clones, roughly 84% seen once. The chain employs TRBV27 and TRBJ2-3; possibly TRBD2 for D (7 bases). What was sequenced was peripheral blood. The receptor comes from a man aged 65 to 79 with acute or convalescent COVID-19. CDR3 nucleotides: TGTGCCAGCAGTTCGGCGGGGGCCACAGATACGCAGTATTTT. This translates into CASSSAGATDTQYF.